This T cell receptor beta chain appears in the sequencing data of a study of shared clonotypes between healthy human individuals. CDR3 length: 13 amino acids. From germline, CDR1 is SGDLS and CDR2 YYNGEE. Trimming at V came to 5 bases and at J to 2 bases, leaving 4 bases not matched to a gene. Cells designated naive CD8 were CD45RO-negative and were positively selected for CCR7, with terminally differentiated effector memory CD45RA+ cells excluded. As concerns this clone: The same CDR3 is also encoded by other DNA sequences in this sample.

Here immunoSEQ multiplex PCR was the method, and the copy in TCRdb shows in-frame clones only, minus some. The sample holds 1.5 million to 2.5 million clones, about 95% seen once. The sequence came from a man younger than 35 in good health. The chain uses TRBV9 and TRBJ2-7; 7 bases are shared with TRBD1. The sequenced material came from naive CD8+ T cells sorted from blood. CDR3 DNA: TGTGCCAGCAGTCGGGACAGCCCCTACGAGCAGTACTTC. As protein: CASSRDSPYEQYF.